The entry that follows covers one T cell receptor (beta chain) sequence. This sample stems from a study of blood T cell repertoires in COVID-19. The table came from immunoSEQ multiplex PCR; TCRdb's copy has only in-frame clones and leaves some out. The repertoire consists of about 74,000 clones, with approximately 91% occurring once and the leading ten covering about 2.7%. The CDR3 contains 15 residues. V was clipped by 8 bases and J by 1 base, with 14 bases between them. Germline V CDR1 and CDR2: WNHNN, SYGVQD (reference sequence). Sequenced material: peripheral blood. This chain links TRBV10-1 with TRBJ2-2; possibly TRBD2 for D (5 bases). The source of this sequence is a man aged 70-80 years with active or convalescent COVID-19. CDR3 sequence reads: CASSRETKNTGELFF. As DNA, the CDR3 is TGCGCCAGCTCCCGGGAAACGAAGAACACCGGGGAGCTGTTTTTT.